The entry that follows covers one T cell receptor beta chain sequence. Its antigen is currently unknown. This sample was included in a study of cytomegalovirus exposure and HLA in healthy donors. The wider study: The 666 first-cohort repertoires shared a platform with the approximately 110 validation repertoires, as reported in a later analysis.

Broader study findings: Published work reported that the classifier diagnosed cytomegalovirus status with high specificity and sensitivity. That first-cohort TCR clusters tended to co-occur in the approximately 120 validation repertoires was found in a later analysis. Some TCR beta chains (164 of them) were listed as cytomegalovirus-associated.

Clones were sequenced by immunoSEQ multiplex PCR, and TCRdb holds only the in-frame ones, with some missing. Here the sample spans 300,000 to 450,000 clones, approximately 90% being singletons. The CDR3 length is 15 residues. Unmatched junction bases numbered 11, after V lost 3 bases and J lost 7 bases. The germline CDR1 and CDR2 sequences are MGHRA and YSYEKL. The rearrangement links TRBV4-1 to TRBJ2-7; 8 bases are shared with TRBD1. The sample comprised PBMCs. The origin of this receptor is a woman aged 18-29 years in good health and CMV-seronegative. DNA of the CDR3: TGCGCCAGCAGCCAGCCCAGGGACAGGACAGGAGAGCAGTACTTC. Translation gives CASSQPRDRTGEQYF.